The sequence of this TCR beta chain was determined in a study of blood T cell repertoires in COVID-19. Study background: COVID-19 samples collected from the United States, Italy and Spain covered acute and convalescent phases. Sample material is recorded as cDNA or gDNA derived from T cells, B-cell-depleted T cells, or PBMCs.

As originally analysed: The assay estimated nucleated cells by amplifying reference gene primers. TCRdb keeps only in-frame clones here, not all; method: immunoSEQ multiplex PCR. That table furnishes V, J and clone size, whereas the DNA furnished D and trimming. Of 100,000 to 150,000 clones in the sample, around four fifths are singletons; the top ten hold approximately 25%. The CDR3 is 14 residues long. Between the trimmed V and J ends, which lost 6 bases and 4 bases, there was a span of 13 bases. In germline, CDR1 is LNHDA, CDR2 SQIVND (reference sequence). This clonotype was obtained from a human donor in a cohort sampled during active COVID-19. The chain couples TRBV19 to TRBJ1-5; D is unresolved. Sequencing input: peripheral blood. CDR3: CASSIRERNQPQHF. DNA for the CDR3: TGTGCCAGTAGCATAAGGGAGAGAAATCAGCCCCAGCATTTT. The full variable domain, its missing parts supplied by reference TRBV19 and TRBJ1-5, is DGGITQSPKYLFRKEGQNVTLSCEQNLNHDAMYWYRQDPGQGLRLIYYSQIVNDFQKGDIAEGYSVSREKKESFPLTVTSAQKNPTAFYLCASSIRERNQPQHFGDGTRLSIL.